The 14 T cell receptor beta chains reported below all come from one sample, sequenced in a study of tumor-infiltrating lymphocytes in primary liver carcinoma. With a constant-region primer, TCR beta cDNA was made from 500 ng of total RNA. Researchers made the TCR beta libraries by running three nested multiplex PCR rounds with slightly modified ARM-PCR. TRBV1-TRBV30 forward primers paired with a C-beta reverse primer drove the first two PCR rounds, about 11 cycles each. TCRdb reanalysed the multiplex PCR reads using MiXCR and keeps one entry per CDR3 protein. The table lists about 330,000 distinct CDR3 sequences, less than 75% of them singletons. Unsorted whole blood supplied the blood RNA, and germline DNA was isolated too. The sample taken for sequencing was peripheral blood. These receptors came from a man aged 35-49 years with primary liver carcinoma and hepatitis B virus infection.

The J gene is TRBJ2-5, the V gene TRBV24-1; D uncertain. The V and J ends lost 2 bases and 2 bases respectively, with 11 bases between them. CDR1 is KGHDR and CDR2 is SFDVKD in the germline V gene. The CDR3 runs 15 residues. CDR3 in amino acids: CATSDYGRIQETQYF. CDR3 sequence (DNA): TGTGCCACCAGTGATTACGGGCGGATACAAGAGACCCAGTACTTC.

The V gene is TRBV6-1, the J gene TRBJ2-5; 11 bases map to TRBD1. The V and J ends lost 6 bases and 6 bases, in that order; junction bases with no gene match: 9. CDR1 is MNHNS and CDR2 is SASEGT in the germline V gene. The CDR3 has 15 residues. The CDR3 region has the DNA TGTGCCAGCAGGAGGGGACAGGGGGTGATAAAGACCCAGTACTTC. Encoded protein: CASRRGQGVIKTQYF.

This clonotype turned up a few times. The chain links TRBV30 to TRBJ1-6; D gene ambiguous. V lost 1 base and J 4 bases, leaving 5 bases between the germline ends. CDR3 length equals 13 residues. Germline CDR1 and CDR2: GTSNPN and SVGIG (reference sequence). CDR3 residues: CAWSGQYNSPLHF. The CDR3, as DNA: TGTGCCTGGAGTGGTCAGTATAATTCACCCCTCCACTTT.

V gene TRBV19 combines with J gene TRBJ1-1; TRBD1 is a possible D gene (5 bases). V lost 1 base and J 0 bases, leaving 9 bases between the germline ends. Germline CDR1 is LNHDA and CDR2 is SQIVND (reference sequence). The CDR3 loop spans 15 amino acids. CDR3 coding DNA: TGTGCCAGTAGTATAGGCTGGGGCATGAACACTGAAGCTTTCTTT. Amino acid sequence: CASSIGWGMNTEAFF.

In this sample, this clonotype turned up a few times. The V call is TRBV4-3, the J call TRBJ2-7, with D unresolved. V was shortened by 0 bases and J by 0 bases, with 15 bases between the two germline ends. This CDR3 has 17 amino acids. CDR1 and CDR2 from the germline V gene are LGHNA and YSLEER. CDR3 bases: TGCGCCAGCAGCCAAGAACCTTCAGGAACATCCTCCTACGAGCAGTACTTC. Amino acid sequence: CASSQEPSGTSSYEQYF.

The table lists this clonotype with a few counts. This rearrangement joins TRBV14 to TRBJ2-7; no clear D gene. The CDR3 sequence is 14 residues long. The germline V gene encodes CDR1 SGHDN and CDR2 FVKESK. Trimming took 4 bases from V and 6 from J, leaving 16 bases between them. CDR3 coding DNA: TGTGCCAGCAGCCCGGTCCCTACCCTCGGCGAGCAGTACTTC. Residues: CASSPVPTLGEQYF.

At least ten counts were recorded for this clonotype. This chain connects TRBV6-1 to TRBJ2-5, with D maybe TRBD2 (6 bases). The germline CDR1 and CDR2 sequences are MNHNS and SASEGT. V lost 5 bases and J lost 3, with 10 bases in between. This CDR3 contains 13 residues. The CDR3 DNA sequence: TGTGCCAGCAGTAGGGACTTCGAAGAGACCCAGTACTTC. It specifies CASSRDFEETQYF.

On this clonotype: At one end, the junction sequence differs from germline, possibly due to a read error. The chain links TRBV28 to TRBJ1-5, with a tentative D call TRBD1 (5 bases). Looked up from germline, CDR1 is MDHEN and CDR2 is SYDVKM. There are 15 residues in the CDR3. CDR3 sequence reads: CSSSSPQGPGEPQHF. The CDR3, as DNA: TGTTCCAGCAGCTCTCCCCAGGGCCCCGGCGAGCCCCAGCATTTT. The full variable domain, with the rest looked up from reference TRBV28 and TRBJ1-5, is DVKVTQSSRYLVKRTGEKVFLECVQDMDHENMFWYRQDPGLGLRLIYFSYDVKMKEKGDIPEGYSVSREKKERFSLILESASTNQTSMYLCSSSSPQGPGEPQHFGDGTRLSIL.

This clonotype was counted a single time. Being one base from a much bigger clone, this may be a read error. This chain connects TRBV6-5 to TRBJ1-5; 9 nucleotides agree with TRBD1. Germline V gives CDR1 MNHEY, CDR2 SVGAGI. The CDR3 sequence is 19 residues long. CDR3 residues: CANSYLPGTGFDGNQPQHF. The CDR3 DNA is TGTGCCAACAGTTACTTACCCGGGACAGGGTTTGACGGCAATCAGCCCCAGCATTTT.

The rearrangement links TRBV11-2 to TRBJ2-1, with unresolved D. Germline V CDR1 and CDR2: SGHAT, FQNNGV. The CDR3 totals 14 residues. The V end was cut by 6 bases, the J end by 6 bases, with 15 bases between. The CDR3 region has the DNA TGTGCCAGCAGTAACCTTCCTTCGGGCAATGAGCAGTTCTTC. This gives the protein CASSNLPSGNEQFF.

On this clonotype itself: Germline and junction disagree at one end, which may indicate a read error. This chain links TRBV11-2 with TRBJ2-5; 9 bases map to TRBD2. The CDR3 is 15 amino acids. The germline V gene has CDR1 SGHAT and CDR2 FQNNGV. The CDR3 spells CTSRYGTSPQETQYF. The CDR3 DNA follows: TGTACCAGCAGATATGGGACTAGCCCTCAAGAGACCCAATATTTC.

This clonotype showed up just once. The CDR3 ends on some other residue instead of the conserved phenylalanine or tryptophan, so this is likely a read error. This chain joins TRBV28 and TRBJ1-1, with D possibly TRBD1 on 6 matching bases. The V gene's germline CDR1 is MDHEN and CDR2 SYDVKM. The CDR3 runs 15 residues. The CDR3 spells CASRTGQQGNTQAFS. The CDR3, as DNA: TGTGCCAGCAGAACCGGACAGCAGGGGAACACTCAAGCTTTCTCT.

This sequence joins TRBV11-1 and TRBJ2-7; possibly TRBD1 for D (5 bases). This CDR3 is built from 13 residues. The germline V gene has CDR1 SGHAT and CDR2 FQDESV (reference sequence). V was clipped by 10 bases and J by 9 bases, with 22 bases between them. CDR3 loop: CANTGSGFDGQYF. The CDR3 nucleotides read TGTGCCAACACCGGATCAGGGTTCGACGGGCAGTACTTC.

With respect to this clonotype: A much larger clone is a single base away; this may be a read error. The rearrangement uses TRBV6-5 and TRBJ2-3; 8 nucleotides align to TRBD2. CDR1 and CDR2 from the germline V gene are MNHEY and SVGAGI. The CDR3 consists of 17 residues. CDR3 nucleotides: TGTACCAGCAGTTACCCGAGTGAGCGGGAGAGCACAGATACGCAGTATTTT. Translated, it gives CTSSYPSERESTDTQYF.